The rows below give T cell receptor beta chains drawn from one sample of a study of blood T cell repertoires in COVID-19. Assay: immunoSEQ multiplex PCR; the TCRdb copy retains only in-frame clones and omits some. This sample has about 80,000 clones, with around 80% found just once. Sequencing was carried out using peripheral blood. These TCRs come from a woman in her seventies with acute or convalescent COVID-19. The CDR3 runs from the conserved cysteine through the conserved F or W.

V: TRBV6-4; J: TRBJ2-1; CDR3: CASSDSTSGGYEQFF
V: TRBV9; J: TRBJ2-1; CDR3: CASSVTSGGDYNEQFF
V: TRBV25-1; J: TRBJ1-1; CDR3: CASKQTGGSNTEAFF
V: TRBV30; J: TRBJ2-1; CDR3: CAWSLAGSSSAYNEQFF
V: TRBV19; J: TRBJ1-5; CDR3: CASSTQGNSNQPQHF
V: TRBV14; J: TRBJ2-7; CDR3: CASSQAGLAAYEQYF
V: TRBV28; J: TRBJ2-5; CDR3: CASSPQGSETQYF
V: TRBV13; J: TRBJ2-1; CDR3: CASTLAGGPSNEQFF
V: TRBV5-6; J: TRBJ2-5; CDR3: CASSLYEETQYF
V: TRBV6-2/TRBV6-3; J: TRBJ2-3; CDR3: CASSYSPTLSTDTQYF
V: TRBV27; J: TRBJ2-1; CDR3: CASTNLKGGTSGYNEQFF
V: TRBV7-2; J: TRBJ2-3; CDR3: CASSLDAGAITDTQYF
V: TRBV5-1; J: TRBJ2-7; CDR3: CASNAQGRSSYEQYF
V: TRBV24-1; J: TRBJ2-2; CDR3: CATSDSGGISGELFF
V: TRBV19; J: TRBJ1-5; CDR3: CASSKGGNQPQHF
V: TRBV20-1; J: TRBJ2-1; CDR3: CSARRENEQFF
V: TRBV24-1; J: TRBJ2-5; CDR3: CATSDRGSGSRETQYF
V: TRBV3-1/TRBV3-2; J: TRBJ1-5; CDR3: CASSQRSSGTKKPQPQHF
V: TRBV6-5; J: TRBJ2-1; CDR3: CASSYLGGRVHEQFF
V: TRBV19; J: TRBJ2-7; CDR3: CASSISSEVPSAEQYF